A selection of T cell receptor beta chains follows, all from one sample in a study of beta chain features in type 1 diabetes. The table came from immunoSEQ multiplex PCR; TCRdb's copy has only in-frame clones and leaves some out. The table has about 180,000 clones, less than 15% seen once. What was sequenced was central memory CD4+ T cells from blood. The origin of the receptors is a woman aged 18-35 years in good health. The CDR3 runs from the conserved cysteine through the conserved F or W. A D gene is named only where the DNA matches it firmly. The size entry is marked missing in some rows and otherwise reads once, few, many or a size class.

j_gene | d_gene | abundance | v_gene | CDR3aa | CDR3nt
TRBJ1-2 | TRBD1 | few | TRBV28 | CASILGTAGGYTF | TGTGCCAGCATTCTCGGGACAGCGGGTGGCTACACCTTC
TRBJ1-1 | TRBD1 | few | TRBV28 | CASSLGGTANTEAFF | TGTGCCAGCAGTTTAGGAGGGACAGCGAACACTGAAGCTTTCTTT
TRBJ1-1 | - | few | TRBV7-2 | CASSPYLNTEAFF | TGTGCCAGCAGCCCATACTTGAACACTGAAGCTTTCTTT
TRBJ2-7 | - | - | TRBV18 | CASSPGGGIQQYF | TGTGCCAGCTCACCAGGCGGGGGCATCCAGCAGTACTTC
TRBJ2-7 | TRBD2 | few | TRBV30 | CASSILGTSGTYEQYF | TGTGCCAGTAGTATCCTTGGGACTAGCGGAACCTACGAGCAGTACTTC
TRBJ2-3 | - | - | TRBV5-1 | CASSPGGTDTQYF | TGCGCCAGCAGCCCAGGGGGGACAGATACGCAGTATTTT
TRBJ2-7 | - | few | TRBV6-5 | CASRIMGGPYEQYF | TGTGCCAGCAGGATAATGGGAGGCCCCTACGAGCAGTACTTC
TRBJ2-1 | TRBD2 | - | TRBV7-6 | CASSRGLAGDSGQFF | TGTGCCAGCAGCCGAGGACTAGCGGGAGACTCTGGGCAGTTCTTC
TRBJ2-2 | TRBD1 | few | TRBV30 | CAWRQGATGELFF | TGTGCCTGGAGACAGGGGGCCACCGGGGAGCTGTTTTTT
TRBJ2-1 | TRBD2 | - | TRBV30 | CAWSIGLAGYNEQFF | TGTGCCTGGAGTATCGGACTAGCGGGATACAATGAGCAGTTCTTC
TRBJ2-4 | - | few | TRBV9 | CASSVGLAKNIQYF | TGTGCCAGCAGCGTCGGACTAGCCAAAAACATTCAGTACTTC
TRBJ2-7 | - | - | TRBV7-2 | CASSLGYSYEQYF | TGTGCCAGCAGCTTAGGTTACTCCTACGAGCAGTACTTC
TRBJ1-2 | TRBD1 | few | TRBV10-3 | CAISGTGDGYTF | TGTGCCATCAGTGGGACAGGAGATGGCTACACCTTC
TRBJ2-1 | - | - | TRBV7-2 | CASSADRRREQFF | TGTGCCAGCAGCGCGGACAGAAGGAGGGAGCAGTTCTTC
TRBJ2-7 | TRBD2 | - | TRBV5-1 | CASSPVGLAAYEQYF | TGCGCCAGCAGCCCTGTAGGACTAGCGGCCTACGAGCAGTACTTC
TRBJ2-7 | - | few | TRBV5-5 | CASSQTESYEQYF | TGTGCCAGCAGCCAGACGGAGAGTTACGAGCAGTACTTC
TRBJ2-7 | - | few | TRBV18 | CASSPRKTGTYEQYF | TGTGCCAGCTCACCACGCAAGACGGGGACCTACGAGCAGTACTTC
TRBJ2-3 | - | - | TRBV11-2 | CASSHVELGTSTDTQYF | TGTGCCAGCAGCCATGTGGAGCTCGGGACTAGCACAGATACGCAGTATTTT
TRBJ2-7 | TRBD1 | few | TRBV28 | CASSLWGTGGGEQYF | TGTGCCAGCAGTTTATGGGGCACAGGGGGTGGCGAGCAGTACTTC
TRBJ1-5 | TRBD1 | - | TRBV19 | CASKSQGVSNQPQHF | TGTGCCAGTAAATCCCAGGGGGTTAGCAATCAGCCCCAGCATTTT
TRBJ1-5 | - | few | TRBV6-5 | CASSPGVVGQPQHF | TGTGCCAGCAGTCCAGGGGTGGTTGGTCAGCCCCAGCATTTT
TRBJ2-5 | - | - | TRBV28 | CASRPNGETQYF | TGTGCCAGCAGGCCGAACGGGGAGACCCAGTACTTC
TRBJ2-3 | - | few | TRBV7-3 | CASSPRRRGDTQYF | TGTGCCAGCAGCCCCCGGCGAAGGGGAGATACGCAGTATTTT
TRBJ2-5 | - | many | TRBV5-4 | CASRQEQETQYF | TGTGCCAGTCGACAGGAGCAAGAGACCCAGTACTTC
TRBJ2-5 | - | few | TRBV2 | CASKFGETQYF | TGTGCCAGCAAGTTCGGAGAGACCCAGTACTTC
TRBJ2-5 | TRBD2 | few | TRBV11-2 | CASSLAGGRTQYF | TGTGCCAGCAGCTTAGCGGGAGGGAGGACCCAGTACTTC
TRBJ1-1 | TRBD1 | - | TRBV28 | CASSLEQGAAFF | TGTGCCAGCAGTTTAGAACAGGGGGCTGCTTTCTTT
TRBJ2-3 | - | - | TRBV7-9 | CASSFPSTDTQYF | TGTGCCAGCAGCTTCCCGAGCACAGATACGCAGTATTTT
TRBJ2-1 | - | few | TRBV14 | CASSRQAGPNEQFF | TGTGCCAGCAGCCGCCAAGCGGGCCCCAATGAGCAGTTCTTC
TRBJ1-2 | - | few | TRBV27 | CASSTLQGPNYGYTF | TGTGCCAGCAGTACCCTACAGGGACCTAACTATGGCTACACCTTC